The present TCR beta chain was sequenced within a study of CD8+ T cells in alopecia areata. Study-level results: Sharing of TCR sequences between patients (possibly for HLA-related reasons) was less clear than in mice. Among the cells sequenced in scalp samples are also the resident alphabeta T cells of normal skin. Lesional scalp displayed greater clonality than normal scalp, most notably in alopecia totalis/universalis.

Trimming removed 8 bases from V and 5 bases from J; junction bases left unmatched: 17. The CDR3 spans 16 residues. Germline assignment: CDR1 LNHDA and CDR2 SQIVND (reference sequence). This clone was seen only a few times. Its antigen is undetermined. cDNA prepared by RNA extraction and subsequent reverse transcription served as the template for sequencing. Sequenced by immunoSEQ multiplex PCR; TCRdb stores in-frame clones only, minus some. The top ten clones hold roughly 14% of a sample with more than 150,000 clones, approximately 56% of them seen once. The TCR sequence derives from a human donor with alopecia areata. The chain recombines TRBV19 with TRBJ1-1; 7 positions agree with TRBD1. Sequencing was performed on CD4+ T cells sorted from blood, taken at week 0. CDR3 region: CASSRGQGEGRTEAFF. CDR3 DNA: TGTGCCAGTTCTAGGGGGCAGGGCGAGGGAAGGACTGAAGCTTTCTTT.